This T cell receptor (beta chain) was profiled in a study of shared clonotypes between healthy human individuals. Template for every sorted-subset replicate PCR totaled approximately 200 ng DNA, 25,000 to 35,000 T cell genomes. Sequenced by immunoSEQ multiplex PCR; TCRdb stores in-frame clones only, minus some. The sample carries approximately 2,000,000 clones, 85% to 95% recorded once. Healthy and HIV-negative, the adult donors had no recent acute infections or vaccinations. This sequence was found in a man between 18 and 29 years old in good health. Some clones in this sample may be carry-over from other donors' samples. Specimen: naive CD4+ T cells from PBMCs. Subset in this sample: CD45RA+ positively selected.

The CDR3 DNA follows: TGTGCCAGCAGCCGGACAGGGGGCGGCTACACCTTC. This encodes CASSRTGGGYTF. V gene TRBV5-6 combines with J gene TRBJ1-2, with 11 nucleotides matching TRBD1. Germline values: CDR1 SGHDT, CDR2 YYEEEE. J gave up 8 bases and V 4 bases, and 1 base lay outside the gene matches. The CDR3 length is 12 residues.